This T cell receptor (beta chain) was recovered during a study of control samples from healthy donors and cancer patients. This clone appeared once. The repertoire was sequenced with immunoSEQ multiplex PCR; TCRdb's copy has only in-frame clones and lacks some. The sample includes 100,000 to 150,000 clones, about 95% of them seen just once. The germline V gene has CDR1 SGHNT and CDR2 YENEEA. This CDR3 has 14 amino acids. V gave up 8 bases and J gave up 9 bases, with 22 bases separating them. The V gene is TRBV11-3, the J gene TRBJ2-5; maybe TRBD2 (7 bases). The TCR comes from a man aged 30 to 45 in good health. The sample was blood. The CDR3 loop reads CASLQGGGNRAQYF. The CDR3 bases are TGTGCCAGCCTACAGGGAGGGGGAAATCGGGCCCAGTACTTC.